The 22 T cell receptor beta chains given below trace back to one sample, sequenced in a study of blood T cell repertoires in COVID-19. Clones were read by immunoSEQ multiplex PCR, and TCRdb kept only the in-frame ones, dropping some. The table includes more than 300,000 clones, around four fifths detected once. The sequenced sample consisted of PBMCs or T cells enriched from blood (not recorded which). The receptors derive from a woman aged 45-65 years who had recovered from COVID-19.

This rearrangement joins TRBV14 to TRBJ1-1; D may be TRBD1 (6 bases). In germline, CDR1 is SGHDN, CDR2 FVKESK. There are 14 residues in the CDR3. Trimming pared 4 bases from V and 1 base from J, leaving 10 bases between. The CDR3 DNA is TGTGCCAGCAGCCTATTCAGGGGGAACACTGAAGCTTTCTTT. As protein: CASSLFRGNTEAFF.

The table lists this clone with a few counts. V usage is TRBV7-2 and J usage is TRBJ1-4; 7 nucleotides line up with TRBD1. The CDR3 contains 17 residues. Per germline, CDR1 SGHTA and CDR2 FQGNSA. V lost 0 bases to trimming and J lost 0 bases; unmatched junction nucleotides: 4. This chain's CDR3 is CASSLALRGPTNEKLFF. DNA of the CDR3: TGTGCCAGCAGCTTAGCGCTGAGGGGGCCAACTAATGAAAAACTGTTTTTT.

This clone came up many times. This rearrangement joins TRBV5-1 to TRBJ2-7, with 13 bases fitting TRBD2. The germline gives CDR1 SGHRS, CDR2 YFSETQ. J was trimmed by 3 bases and V by 4 bases; bases with no gene match: 4. The CDR3 is made up of 15 amino acids. Written as DNA, the CDR3 is TGCGCCAGCAGCGCCGGGACTAGCGGGATCTACGAGCAGTACTTC. Its translation: CASSAGTSGIYEQYF.

This chain connects TRBV11-3 to TRBJ1-3; 7 positions match TRBD1. This CDR3 has 15 residues. CDR1 and CDR2 (germline): SGHNT, YENEEA. The J segment lost 2 bases and the V segment lost 5 bases, leaving 6 bases of the junction unmatched. The CDR3 sequence: CASSAQGSPGNTIYF. For the CDR3, the DNA is TGTGCCAGCAGCGCACAGGGGAGTCCTGGAAACACCATATATTTT.

The chain carries TRBV5-4 and TRBJ2-7, with D tentatively TRBD2 (5 bases). From germline, CDR1 is SGHNT and CDR2 YYREEE (reference sequence). V lost 2 bases and J 8 bases, leaving 23 bases between the germline ends. This CDR3 has 16 residues. The CDR3, as DNA: TGTGCCAGCAGCTTCGAATCCTCCGCTAGCACGGGGAAGCAGTACTTC. Translation: CASSFESSASTGKQYF.

The chain recombines TRBV10-3 with TRBJ2-1; the match to TRBD1 covers 9 bases. The ends lost 6 bases at V and 6 bases at J; junction bases unmatched: 6. Germline-derived CDR1 and CDR2 are ENHRY and SYGVKD. This CDR3 comprises 14 residues. The CDR3 protein is CAIRQGASGNEQFF. The CDR3 coding sequence is TGTGCCATCAGACAGGGGGCTTCGGGCAATGAGCAGTTCTTC.

This clone was found once. This chain links TRBV7-2 with TRBJ1-1; the D gene is possibly TRBD1 (5 bases). Germline assignment: CDR1 SGHTA and CDR2 FQGNSA. This CDR3 region has 15 residues. Trimming shortened V by 5 bases and J by 1 base, and 14 bases separated the two germline ends. CDR3 sequence (DNA): TGTGCCAGCAGCCGCCCGGCGGGGGAGAACACTGAAGCTTTCTTT. Protein sequence: CASSRPAGENTEAFF.

The chain uses TRBV27 and TRBJ1-3; maybe TRBD1 (6 bases). From germline, CDR1 is MNHEY and CDR2 SMNVEV (reference sequence). The CDR3 is 16 amino acids. Trimming pared 5 bases from V and 0 bases from J, leaving 14 bases between. Here the CDR3 DNA reads TGTGCCAGCAGTAACCAACAGGGTTACTCTGGAAACACCATATATTTT. Protein product: CASSNQQGYSGNTIYF.

A single count supports this clone. In nucleotides, the CDR3 is TGCGCCAGCAGCCCCAGAGGAGTTCAGGGGGGTGGCGGCTACACCTTC. Its protein is CASSPRGVQGGGGYTF. The chain recombines TRBV4-3 with TRBJ1-2; 7 bases map to TRBD1. J gave up 8 bases and V 4 bases, and 16 bases lay outside the gene matches. Per the germline V gene, CDR1 is LGHNA and CDR2 is YSLEER. This CDR3 has 16 residues.

This chain connects TRBV2 to TRBJ1-6; tentatively, D is TRBD1 (5 bases). Germline V CDR1 and CDR2: SNHLY, FYNNEI. V was trimmed by 2 bases and J by 12 bases, leaving 20 bases between them. This CDR3 has 16 amino acids. CDR3 DNA: TGTGCCAGCAGTGAAAGGCAGGGAGGGGCCCTTGAACCCCTCCACTTT. As protein: CASSERQGGALEPLHF.

This clone was counted once. The V call is TRBV2, the J call TRBJ2-2, with TRBD2 matching 12 bases. Trimming removed 8 bases from V and 6 bases from J; junction bases left unmatched: 4. The CDR3 consists of 14 residues. The germline V gene encodes CDR1 SNHLY and CDR2 FYNNEI. The CDR3 protein is CASGTSGLPGELFF. CDR3 sequence (DNA): TGTGCCAGCGGGACTAGCGGGTTACCCGGGGAGCTGTTTTTT. The full variable domain, rest sourced from reference TRBV2 and TRBJ2-2, is EPEVTQTPSHQVTQMGQEVILRCVPISNHLYFYWYRQILGQKVEFLVSFYNNEISEKSEIFDDQFSVERPDGSNFTLKIRSTKLEDSAMYFCASGTSGLPGELFFGEGSRLTVL.

V gene TRBV6-2 or TRBV6-3 combines with J gene TRBJ1-5, with D possibly matching TRBD1 (6 bases). The CDR3 covers 14 residues. Germline V lookup: CDR1 MNHEY, CDR2 SVGEGT. V lost 6 bases and J 4 bases, leaving 13 bases between the germline ends. CDR3 bases: TGTGCCAGCAGCGCACGGACAGTTAATCAGCCCCAGCATTTT. Translated: CASSARTVNQPQHF.

V and J are TRBV11-2 and TRBJ2-5; the match to TRBD1 covers 7 bases. The CDR3 length is 15 residues. Per the germline V gene, CDR1 is SGHAT and CDR2 is FQNNGV. V lost 6 bases to trimming and J lost 1 base; unmatched junction nucleotides: 8. CDR3 nucleotide sequence: TGTGCCAGCAGTACCTTAGGGGGCCCCCAAGAGACCCAGTACTTC. Its translation is CASSTLGGPQETQYF.

The V and J genes are TRBV5-1 and TRBJ1-2; D possibly corresponds to TRBD1 (6 bases). V lost 3 bases to trimming and J lost 2 bases, with 14 bases between them. The V gene's germline CDR1 is SGHRS and CDR2 YFSETQ. This CDR3 spans 15 amino acids. The CDR3 sequence: CASSWGQGDNYGYTF. CDR3 DNA: TGCGCCAGCAGCTGGGGGCAGGGTGACAACTATGGCTACACCTTC. Full variable domain (outside the CDR3, taken from reference TRBV5-1 and TRBJ1-2): KAGVTQTPRYLIKTRGQQVTLSCSPISGHRSVSWYQQTPGQGLQFLFEYFSETQRNKGNFPGRFSGRQFSNSRSEMNVSTLELGDSALYLCASSWGQGDNYGYTFGSGTRLTVV.

The chain joins TRBV30 to TRBJ1-4; possibly TRBD1 for D (5 bases). V was cut by 0 bases and J by 10 bases, with 27 bases left in between. Germline-derived CDR1 and CDR2 are GTSNPN and SVGIG (reference sequence). The CDR3 extends over 18 amino acids. CDR3 in amino acids: CAWSVRGGTVPESGKLFF. CDR3 bases: TGTGCCTGGAGTGTACGGGGGGGGACCGTCCCGGAAAGTGGAAAACTGTTTTTT.

This clone has only a few counts. The V gene is TRBV27, the J gene TRBJ1-2; D ambiguous. Trimming removed 4 bases at V and 6 bases at J, with 15 bases between. The CDR3 totals 14 residues. Germline V gene lookup returns CDR1 MNHEY and CDR2 SMNVEV (reference sequence). CDR3 DNA sequence: TGTGCCAGCAGTTCCGTTCGCCAAGCAAATGGCTACACCTTC. It codes for CASSSVRQANGYTF.

Of note for this clone: Other nucleotide sequences from this sample produce the same CDR3. This chain joins TRBV30 and TRBJ2-7, with D tentatively TRBD1 (5 bases). This CDR3 spans 13 amino acids. Germline V gene data show CDR1 as GTSNPN and CDR2 as SVGIG (reference sequence). The V end lost 0 bases, the J end lost 2 bases, and 8 bases lay between the germline ends. The CDR3 nucleotides are TGTGCCTGGAGTGTACTCAGGGCCTACGAGCAGTACTTC. It translates to CAWSVLRAYEQYF.

This clone showed up just once. The chain links TRBV11-3 to TRBJ2-6; D uncertain. V was cut by 2 bases and J by 0 bases, with 11 bases left in between. CDR1 and CDR2 (germline): SGHNT, YENEEA. This CDR3 region has 17 residues. For the CDR3, the DNA is TGTGCCAGCAGCTTATGGCAGGTCAGCTCTGGGGCCAACGTCCTGACTTTC. Translating gives CASSLWQVSSGANVLTF.

The rearrangement links TRBV3-1 (or the pseudogene TRBV3-2) to TRBJ1-5; no clear D gene. CDR3 size: 17 residues. Germline assignment: CDR1 LGHDT and CDR2 YNNKEL (reference sequence). V dropped 0 bases and J dropped 6 bases, with 18 bases sitting between them. The CDR3 DNA follows: TGTGCCAGCAGCCAAGATGGAATCTTTAGAGGCCCTCAGCCCCAGCATTTT. Translating gives CASSQDGIFRGPQPQHF.

The chain uses TRBV4-3 and TRBJ1-3, with a tentative D call TRBD1 (5 bases). This CDR3 comprises 17 residues. The ends were cut back, 0 bases at V and 0 bases at J, with 12 bases in the middle. CDR1 is LGHNA, CDR2 YSLEER, per germline. The chain's CDR3 is CASSQDFGGISGNTIYF. The CDR3 DNA reads as TGCGCCAGCAGCCAAGATTTCGGGGGAATCTCTGGAAACACCATATATTTT.

The CDR3 protein is CAIRPGQDLNEQYF. The CDR3 DNA is TGTGCCATCAGGCCGGGACAGGACCTAAATGAGCAGTACTTC. This chain joins TRBV10-3 and TRBJ2-7; 8 nucleotides line up with TRBD1. The CDR3 has 14 amino acids. V lost 6 bases and J lost 7; bases outside the gene matches: 11. Per the germline V gene, CDR1 is ENHRY and CDR2 is SYGVKD.

This rearrangement joins TRBV6-5 to TRBJ1-3, with D perhaps TRBD1 (6 bases). Germline V gene data show CDR1 as MNHEY and CDR2 as SVGAGI. V lost 4 bases and J lost 0, with 7 bases in between. This CDR3 contains 14 residues. The CDR3 bases are TGTGCCAGCAGTTGGACAGTCTCTGGAAACACCATATATTTT. Amino acid sequence: CASSWTVSGNTIYF.